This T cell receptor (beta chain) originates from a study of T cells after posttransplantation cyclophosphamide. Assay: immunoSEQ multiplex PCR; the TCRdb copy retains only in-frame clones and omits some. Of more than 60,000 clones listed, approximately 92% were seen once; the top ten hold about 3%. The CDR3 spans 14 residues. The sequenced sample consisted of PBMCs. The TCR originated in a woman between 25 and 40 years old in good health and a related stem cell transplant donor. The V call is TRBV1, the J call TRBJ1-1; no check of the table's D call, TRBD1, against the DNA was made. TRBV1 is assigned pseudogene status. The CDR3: CTSSWTGWDTEAFF. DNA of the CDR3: TGCACCAGCAGTTGGACAGGGTGGGACACTGAAGCTTTCTTT.